The clone carrying this TCR beta chain has only a few counts. What it binds is not known. The record originates from a study of cytomegalovirus exposure and HLA in healthy donors. Regarding donors, all were healthy bone marrow donors. Nominally healthy donors provided the samples, though records likely missed some immune exposures. Overall study results and limits: For most subjects, TCR beta sequences were reported to predict HLA-A and HLA-B alleles with accuracy. Later on, a genetic analysis was performed. It linked a missense variant in DCLRE1C with V- and J-gene trimming of TCR beta.

In the PCR, 60 Vbeta and 13 Jbeta primers were used. Assay used: immunoSEQ multiplex PCR; TCRdb lists only in-frame clones, some missing. The repertoire holds over 100,000 clones, with around 10% as singletons. Germline trimming cut 7 bases from V and 9 bases from J; bases unmatched to any gene: 14. Germline-derived CDR1 and CDR2 are LNHDA and SQIVND (reference sequence). CDR3 length: 17 residues. The TCR sequence derives from a man aged 40-49 years in good health and CMV-seropositive. The chain uses TRBV19 and TRBJ2-1; 14 bases agree with TRBD2. The sample was PBMCs. The chain's CDR3 is CASTHLPGTSGSLEQFF. The DNA of the CDR3 is TGTGCCAGTACCCACCTCCCCGGGACTAGCGGGAGTCTTGAGCAGTTCTTC.